This T cell receptor (beta chain) was identified during a study of T cells in Graves' hyperthyroidism and ophthalmopathy. RNA transcripts yielded amplified TCR beta CDR3 regions. Initially, a first-round RT-PCR of the TCR CDR3 employed the HTBI primer set. Each CDR3 protein is one row after TCRdb ran MiXCR on the multiplex PCR reads. Counted here are 300,000 to 500,000 distinct CDR3 sequences, about 14% occurring once; the ten biggest clones make up around 27%. V lost 5 bases, J lost 1 base, and 11 bases lay in between. The CDR3 is 14 amino acids. The germline V gene has CDR1 LGHDT and CDR2 YNNKEL (reference sequence). This clonotype was recorded many times.

This chain links TRBV3-1 with TRBJ1-1; D is perhaps TRBD1 (6 bases). Sequences were obtained from blood. The clonotype originates from a man aged 45-60 years with Graves' ophthalmopathy. CDR3 bases: TGTGCCAGCAGCGTGGGGGCTTCGAACACTGAAGCTTTCTTT. This translates into CASSVGASNTEAFF.